This section outlines one T cell receptor (beta chain) sequence together with its context. Its antigen is undetermined. V was shortened by 1 base and J by 8 bases, with 11 bases between the two germline ends. The germline gives CDR1 MGHRA, CDR2 YSYEKL. The CDR3 contains 13 residues. The entry originates in a study of vaccination effects on CD4 cells after COVID-19. Around day 10 of culture, CD4+ T cells were separated out. In the vaccine recipients, nucleocapsid antibodies were negative and there was no prior SARS-CoV-2 infection. Researchers swapped half the medium for IL-2 medium on both days 3 and 7. The protocol was immunoSEQ multiplex PCR, while the TCRdb copy is restricted to in-frame clones and leaves out a portion. This repertoire shows approximately 37,000 clones, 82% found once; its top ten account for less than 3.5%.

The chain employs TRBV4-1 and TRBJ1-2; D not certain. This sequence was found in a human donor who received a COVID-19 vaccine. The sample here was CD4+ T cells from PBMCs cultured without peptide, taken before COVID-19 vaccination. The CDR3, as DNA: TGCGCCAGCAGCCAAGTGGGTCCAGTGGGCTACACCTTC. Its protein is CASSQVGPVGYTF.